The T cell receptor beta chain under discussion was sequenced for a study of T cell responses to AZD1222 COVID-19 vaccine. The CDR3 sequence is 13 residues long. V was trimmed by 5 bases and J by 1 base, leaving 7 bases between them. CDR1 SEHNR and CDR2 FQNEAQ come from the germline V gene (reference sequence). The method was immunoSEQ multiplex PCR; TCRdb's version includes in-frame clones alone and lacks a portion of them. This table has 90,000 to 130,000 clones, 85% to 95% appearing once. The specimen was peripheral blood, collected on day 0 of AZD1222 vaccination. This receptor was taken from an adult in good health. The V and J genes are TRBV7-9 and TRBJ2-3; no definite D call. CDR3 nucleotide sequence: TGTGCCAGCAGCAGGACGGGCACAGATACGCAGTATTTT. It translates to CASSRTGTDTQYF.